Below, 21 T cell receptor beta chains from the same sample are listed, as sequenced in a study of PD-1 blockade in classical Hodgkin lymphoma (dated by TCRdb to about 2020). The protocol used for the library was the immunoSEQ multiplex PCR assay. TCRdb provides this immuneACCESS table in a form limited to in-frame rearrangements. Some clones are lacking; in checked studies, under half of them reflect an unresolved V gene, and why the rest are absent is not known. The sample table shows 90,000 to 100,000 clones, and over 85% are seen once. The ten largest clonotypes hold about 2.8% of the sample. This specimen's time point label, per the study, means: cycle 1 day 1 (C1D1), immediately before nivolumab initiation. Every trial patient had relapsed after autologous stem cell transplantation, and cohorts A, B and C differed in prior brentuximab vedotin exposure. The material sequenced was peripheral blood mononuclear cells (PBMCs), taken at baseline. These receptors were collected from a human donor with classical Hodgkin lymphoma.

The CDR3: CASSALNRGSYNSPLHF. In DNA form, the CDR3 reads TGTGCCAGCAGTGCCCTTAACAGGGGATCCTATAATTCACCCCTCCACTTT. The chain employs TRBV25-1 and TRBJ1-6; TRBD1 matches 7 bases. J lost 1 base, V lost 4 bases, and 7 bases had no gene match. Germline assignment: CDR1 MGHDK and CDR2 SYGVNS. This CDR3 is built from 17 residues.

The rearrangement joins TRBV27 to TRBJ2-3; unclear D gene. The CDR3 runs 14 residues. Germline V gene sequence: CDR1 MNHEY, CDR2 SMNVEV (reference sequence). The V and J ends lost 6 bases and 2 bases respectively, with 12 bases between them. CDR3 in amino acids: CASRTSTLTDTQYF. The CDR3 bases are TGTGCCAGCAGGACCAGTACCCTCACAGATACGCAGTATTTT.

Written as DNA, the CDR3 is TGTGCCAGCAGTACTAGCTACGAGCAGTACTTC. The encoded protein is CASSTSYEQYF. J is TRBJ2-7 and V is TRBV2, with a tentative D call TRBD2 (5 bases). V was cut by 5 bases and J by 3 bases, with 5 bases left in between. The CDR3 spans 11 residues. Germline assignment: CDR1 SNHLY and CDR2 FYNNEI.

The chain recombines TRBV10-3 with TRBJ2-6; 8 nucleotides align to TRBD1. CDR1 and CDR2 from the germline V gene are ENHRY and SYGVKD. The CDR3 runs to 17 residues. The ends lost 11 bases at V and 0 bases at J; junction bases unmatched: 12. The CDR3 bases are TGTGCCCTCTCCCCGGGACAGGTTTCCTCTGGGGCCAACGTCCTGACTTTC. This translates into CALSPGQVSSGANVLTF.

This chain joins TRBV7-2 and TRBJ1-2, with a weak D call TRBD1 (6 bases). Deletions cut 2 bases from V and 7 bases from J, with 11 bases between. In germline, CDR1 is SGHTA, CDR2 FQGNSA. This CDR3 contains 13 residues. The CDR3 is CASSLLQGSGYTF. The CDR3 DNA reads TGTGCCAGCAGCTTACTGCAGGGGAGTGGCTACACCTTC.

J is TRBJ2-1 and V is TRBV18; 16 nucleotides line up with TRBD2. V shed 4 bases and J 2 bases; nucleotides not matched to a gene: 8. This CDR3 comprises 19 residues. Germline assignment: CDR1 KGHSH and CDR2 LQKENI. CDR3 in DNA: TGTGCCAGCTCACTCCTTATCGGGACTAGCGGGAGGGCCTACAATGAGCAGTTCTTC. Its protein product is CASSLLIGTSGRAYNEQFF.

This sequence joins TRBV6-5 and TRBJ1-2; D possibly corresponds to TRBD1 (5 bases). Per the germline V gene, CDR1 is MNHEY and CDR2 is SVGAGI. The CDR3 runs 15 residues. The V end was cut by 0 bases, the J end by 8 bases, with 16 bases between. In DNA form, the CDR3 reads TGTGCCAGCAGTTACTCGACAGACGGGGTCGGCGGCTACACCTTC. Its protein product is CASSYSTDGVGGYTF.

This sequence joins TRBV28 and TRBJ1-2, with TRBD1 matching 11 bases. With 6 bases clipped from V and 4 bases from J, the junction kept 13 bases outside the gene matches. The germline V gene encodes CDR1 MDHEN and CDR2 SYDVKM. The CDR3 totals 17 residues. The CDR3 sequence: CASSRGTGGSRLYGYTF. The DNA of the CDR3 is TGTGCCAGCAGCCGAGGGACAGGGGGTTCGCGCCTCTATGGCTACACCTTC.

The chain employs TRBV2 and TRBJ1-1; D call uncertain. The V gene's germline CDR1 is SNHLY and CDR2 FYNNEI. The CDR3 is 13 residues long. V shed 6 bases and J shed 5 bases, with 13 bases lying between them. This CDR3 is CASRGPLGTEAFF. In DNA, the CDR3 is TGTGCCAGCAGGGGCCCCTTGGGTACTGAAGCTTTCTTT. The variable domain in full, with the rest retrieved from reference TRBV2 and TRBJ1-1, is EPEVTQTPSHQVTQMGQEVILRCVPISNHLYFYWYRQILGQKVEFLVSFYNNEISEKSEIFDDQFSVERPDGSNFTLKIRSTKLEDSAMYFCASRGPLGTEAFFGQGTRLTVV.

The J gene is TRBJ1-2, the V gene TRBV19; tentatively, D is TRBD1 (5 bases). V lost 2 bases and J 4 bases, leaving 11 bases between the germline ends. This CDR3 has 14 amino acids. The germline CDR1 and CDR2 sequences are LNHDA and SQIVND (reference sequence). The CDR3 is CASSIQGAVYGYTF. The CDR3 DNA reads as TGTGCCAGTAGTATACAAGGGGCGGTCTATGGCTACACCTTC.

This rearrangement joins TRBV6-5 to TRBJ1-1; the D gene is possibly TRBD1 (5 bases). Germline lookup yields CDR1 MNHEY and CDR2 SVGAGI. The CDR3 is 13 amino acids. V dropped 8 bases and J dropped 5 bases, with 15 bases sitting between them. The CDR3 DNA reads as TGTGCCAGCGGGTGGGGCTGGAGGACTGAAGCTTTCTTT. It translates to CASGWGWRTEAFF.

This sequence joins TRBV1 and TRBJ1-3; the tabulated D call, TRBD1, remains unverified against the DNA. TRBV1 is listed as a pseudogene. The CDR3 totals 16 residues. In nucleotides, the CDR3 is TGCACCAGCAGCCCCAAACAGGGAGCGGCTGGAAACACCATATATTTT. It specifies CTSSPKQGAAGNTIYF.

The rearrangement links TRBV28 to TRBJ1-2; D is unclear. The CDR3 length is 12 residues. Looked up from germline, CDR1 is MDHEN and CDR2 is SYDVKM. Between the trimmed V and J ends, which lost 2 bases and 5 bases, there was a span of 6 bases. The DNA for the CDR3 is TGTGCCAGCAGTTTAATCCTTTATGGCTACACCTTC. The encoded protein is CASSLILYGYTF.

V usage is TRBV9 and J usage is TRBJ2-3, with D unresolved. Deletions cut 1 base from V and 6 bases from J, with 6 bases between. Per germline, CDR1 SGDLS and CDR2 YYNGEE. The CDR3 runs 12 residues. The CDR3 coding sequence is TGTGCCAGCAGCGTAAAGTGGGATACGCAGTATTTT. Its translation is CASSVKWDTQYF.

A remark on this clone: This sample also contains other DNA sequences that code for the same CDR3. The genes are TRBV27 and TRBJ1-2; D gene ambiguous. The germline V gene encodes CDR1 MNHEY and CDR2 SMNVEV (reference sequence). CDR3 length equals 13 residues. V was pared by 6 bases and J by 0 bases, with 8 bases between. The CDR3 loop reads CASSPGPNYGYTF. DNA for the CDR3: TGTGCCAGCAGCCCGGGTCCTAACTATGGCTACACCTTC.

J is TRBJ2-7 and V is TRBV19; a possible D gene is TRBD1 (5 bases). Germline V gene lookup returns CDR1 LNHDA and CDR2 SQIVND (reference sequence). There are 12 residues in the CDR3. Trimming stripped 9 bases from V and 2 bases from J, with 11 bases between. CDR3 sequence (DNA): TGTGCCAGGACGGACAAGACCTACGAGCAGTACTTC. This translates into CARTDKTYEQYF.

The V and J genes are TRBV6-5 and TRBJ2-5, with D tentatively TRBD1 (6 bases). Germline V gene lookup returns CDR1 MNHEY and CDR2 SVGAGI. Trimming stripped 5 bases from V and 5 bases from J, with 9 bases between. The CDR3 runs to 12 residues. CDR3 loop: CASSRQGETQYF. The CDR3 coding sequence is TGTGCCAGCAGTCGTCAGGGGGAGACCCAGTACTTC.

This clone came up a few times. V gene TRBV19 combines with J gene TRBJ2-1, with 11 nucleotides matching TRBD2. The junction had 5 bases not matched to a gene; V was cut back by 5 bases and J by 8 bases. Germline CDR1 and CDR2: LNHDA and SQIVND (reference sequence). This CDR3 comprises 14 residues. The CDR3 reads CASSATSGMDEQFF. The CDR3 coding sequence is TGTGCCAGTAGTGCGACTAGCGGGATGGATGAGCAGTTCTTC.

This clone was observed a single time. J is TRBJ2-3 and V is TRBV27; D remains ambiguous. The germline CDR1 and CDR2 sequences are MNHEY and SMNVEV (reference sequence). Trimming cost V 5 bases and J 2 bases, with 14 bases left between them. The CDR3 consists of 15 residues. The CDR3 loop reads CASSPPSDHTDTQYF. The DNA of the CDR3 is TGTGCCAGCAGTCCCCCATCCGATCACACAGATACGCAGTATTTT.

V usage is TRBV19 and J usage is TRBJ1-1; 7 bases agree with TRBD1. V lost 6 bases to trimming and J lost 1 base; unmatched junction nucleotides: 5. The CDR3 totals 14 residues. Germline CDR1 is LNHDA and CDR2 is SQIVND (reference sequence). The CDR3 DNA sequence: TGTGCCAGTAGGAACAGGGGATCGAACACTGAAGCTTTCTTT. The encoded protein is CASRNRGSNTEAFF.

The CDR3 loop reads CASSWRKTGMNTEAFF. The DNA of the CDR3 is TGCGCCAGCAGCTGGAGAAAGACCGGTATGAACACTGAAGCTTTCTTT. V is TRBV5-1 and J is TRBJ1-1, with D hard to call. This CDR3 has 16 residues. The V and J ends lost 3 bases and 0 bases respectively, with 15 bases between them. CDR1 is SGHRS, CDR2 YFSETQ, per germline.